The entry below describes one T cell receptor (beta chain). The sample belongs to a study of control samples from healthy donors and cancer patients. This CDR3 has 15 residues. Clones were read by immunoSEQ multiplex PCR, and TCRdb kept only the in-frame ones, dropping some. The data hold about 120,000 clones, with around 90% observed a single time. The chain combines TRBV21-1 with TRBJ2-7; no check of the table's D call, TRBD1, against the DNA was made. TRBV21-1 is annotated as a pseudogene. The sequenced sample consisted of blood. The TCR originated in a middle-aged man in good health. CDR3 sequence reads: CASSPPGPQGREQYF. CDR3 nucleotides: TGTGCCAGCAGCCCACCCGGCCCTCAGGGGCGTGAGCAGTACTTC.